This T cell receptor beta chain was captured in a study of naive and memory T cell subsets. Overall study findings and caveats: The RNA method is potentially sensitive to activation and differentiation changes.

Amplification of ligated cDNA took four PCR rounds with SP2 and nested alpha and beta constant primers. For blood and skin samples, reverse transcription used TCR alpha and beta constant primers. TCRdb re-analysed the UMI-ligation and nested PCR reads in MiXCR, keeping a single row per CDR3 protein. Among about 26,000 distinct CDR3 sequences listed, around 5.3% were seen once. V lost 6 bases, J lost 6 bases, and 8 bases stayed unmatched. Germline-derived CDR1 and CDR2 are MDHEN and SYDVKM. The CDR3 sequence is 15 residues long. This clonotype has a count of ten or more. The antigen remains undetermined. A UMI-containing oligonucleotide was joined by 3' ligation to the TCR cDNA template. Whole-blood samples were roughly 2.3 ml of peripheral blood from healthy adult volunteers. Input was about 1 to 1,100 ng of DNase-treated total RNA without cell sorting.

The chain recombines TRBV28 with TRBJ2-1; 10 bases are a match to TRBD2. The sample was blood. This receptor was identified in an adult in good health. CDR3 sequence reads: CASSRTSGGVNEQFF. The CDR3 DNA is TGTGCCAGCAGCCGGACTAGCGGAGGGGTCAATGAGCAGTTCTTC.